This TCR beta chain emerged from a study of shared clonotypes between healthy human individuals (dated by TCRdb to the early 2020s). About the full investigation: Two women and three men aged 18 to 49 years were included in the cohort. Each donor's leukapheresis produced roughly between roughly 0.85 and 9.5 billion PBMCs. For each donor, CD4 naive and CD4 memory were each run on three plates, CD8 naive on two plates, and CD8 memory on one plate. The study deeply sequenced blood TCR repertoires of five healthy adults to estimate repertoire size and the extent of clonotype sharing between individuals. To increase sequencing depth and limit assay-specific biases, TCR repertoire library preparation and sequencing were carried out by different laboratories using diverse techniques.

The study at large found these results: Larger estimated clonotype richness was generally found for naive subsets than for memory subsets. Compared with non-shared clonotypes, the clonotypes found in all four sorted-subset donors had higher generation probabilities. Sampling was restricted to blood, and TCR repertoires in tissues likely differ from the TCR repertoires found in blood. Even with the large sequencing depth, rarefaction of the sorted-subset datasets indicated that sequencing was incomplete. Pairwise subsampling indicated that sequencing depth was expected to affect the degree of clonotype sharing among donors. When several donors were compared, the shared fraction of clonotypes was about 5.4% for naive CD4, 3.5% to 4% for naive CD8, roughly 2.5% for memory CD4, and around 0.4% for memory CD8. The small number of donors limited the genetic and exposure-history diversity represented.

Note on this clone: The antigen this receptor binds is unknown. Nothing much larger sits one base from this clone, and base qualities are not available. Other nucleotide sequences in the sample specify the same CDR3.

The donors were healthy, HIV-negative adults who had no recently reported acute infections or vaccinations. Every donor was a Caucasian adult residing in Nashville, Tennessee, USA. Magnetic negative selection was used to enrich CD4+ T cells, after which naive cells were positively selected on CD45RA and the negative fraction became the memory subset. Blood was obtained by leukapheresis, after which PBMCs were separated by Ficoll-Histopaque density gradient centrifugation and cryopreserved in liquid nitrogen vapor phase. Purity and quantity of every magnetically sorted T cell population were checked by analytical flow cytometry. Each sorted fraction had its genomic DNA isolated and then quantified by UV absorbance on a Nanodrop 2000c. TCR CDR3 regions were amplified from genomic DNA by multiplex PCR using the deep immunoSEQ assay. Extracted genomic DNA from each cell subset was spread evenly across all wells of several immunoSEQ 96-well plates, with each plate serving as a replicate. For sorted subsets, 200 to 250 ng of genomic DNA, equivalent to 30,000 or so T cell genomes, went into each replicate PCR. The purified libraries were quantified using a Qubit 3.0 fluorometer, sized with a Bioanalyzer 2100, and then quantified again using the KAPA Library Quantification kit. Every immunoSEQ 96-well plate was sequenced on a dedicated single-read 150-cycle Illumina NextSeq 550 flow cell. The original methods were these. Because only junctional sequences without quality scores were contained in the immunoSEQ output, filtering matching that applied to full-length reads could not be performed. Sequences were annotated with PyIR, a Python wrapper for IgBLAST v1.9, and V/J genes and CDR3 were assigned using IMGT germline references. Reads with weak V/J assignments (E-value above 1e-6), missing CDR3, stop codons, out-of-frame junctions, or ambiguous translated residues were removed. V3J clonotypes were defined by identical inferred V gene, J gene, and CDR3 amino acid sequence. Percentage overlap between repertoires was computed as shared unique clonotypes divided by the size of the smaller repertoire. RTK rarefaction, the Chao1 estimator, and Recon v2.1 estimates of unobserved clonotypes were used to assess repertoire richness. Generation probabilities for all TCRbeta clonotypes obtained by the gDNA method from several donors were computed using OLGA. In TCRdb, the immuneACCESS table is reduced to in-frame sequences with V and J assigned. These tables do not hold every clone; where another copy was compared, an unresolved V gene accounts for under half, and the others remain unexplained. V and J calls and clone size are those listed in that table; D and trimming were worked out from the DNA. The sample table shows over a million clones, and around 98% are seen once. The biggest ten clones account for roughly 0.45% of the sample.

The germline V gene encodes CDR1 SGHTA and CDR2 FQGNSA. The CDR3 starts with the cysteine, ends with the phenylalanine, and has 14 residues. The CDR3 DNA has 42 bases and is translated from base 1. V lost 2 bases and J lost 4 bases, and the count of bases not matched to a germline gene is 4. The TCR originated in a man in his thirties or forties in good health. The sequenced sample was naive CD4+ T cells sorted from blood. Interpreted using the paper, the cell subset or site label stands for: CD45RA+ positively selected. The chain employs TRBV7-2 and TRBJ2-7, with 8 junctional bases fitting TRBD2. The CDR3 corresponds to CASSLRLAGYEQYF. The DNA reads TGTGCCAGCAGCTTACGGCTAGCGGGTTACGAGCAGTACTTC.